This T cell receptor (beta chain) was sequenced during a study of T cells in localized non-small cell lung cancer. Study results and limitations: A median of roughly 50 of the top 100 tumor clones appeared in adjacent lung, which was paired and uninvolved. Only one tumor region was sequenced, so heterogeneity remains possible. Prolonged overall survival went with higher T cell density in the blood.

Generated by immunoSEQ multiplex PCR, the TCRdb table keeps only in-frame clones and is missing some. Among fewer than 35,000 clones listed, 70% to 90% were seen once. Comments on this clone: Its antigen is currently unknown.

The sequence was collected from a female donor at least 60 years old with stage I lung adenocarcinoma. Sequencing used peripheral blood, obtained before any cancer treatment.

The CDR3 sequence: CAWSVGPNQPQHF. DNA for the CDR3: TGTGCCTGGAGTGTAGGCCCGAATCAGCCCCAGCATTTT. The J gene is TRBJ1-5, the V gene TRBV30, with unresolved D. V lost 0 bases to trimming and J lost 4 bases, with 7 bases between them. Germline V gene data show CDR1 as GTSNPN and CDR2 as SVGIG (reference sequence). This CDR3 region has 13 residues.